The sequence of this TCR beta chain was determined in a study of blood T cell repertoires in COVID-19. Background on the study: Samples of COVID-19 (acute and convalescent) were obtained from the United States, Italy and Spain.

Profiling relied on immunoSEQ multiplex PCR, and the TCRdb table lists in-frame clones only, not all of them. The sample has approximately 360,000 clones, roughly 87% seen once. With V trimmed by 4 bases and J by 5 bases, 8 bases remained unmatched. From germline, CDR1 is SEHNR and CDR2 FQNEAQ (reference sequence). CDR3 length equals 15 residues. This clonotype was sampled from a woman aged 45-65 years who had recovered from COVID-19. This rearrangement joins TRBV7-9 to TRBJ1-5, with 7 bases fitting TRBD1. Input material: PBMCs or T cells enriched from blood (not recorded which). This CDR3 is CASSSKAQGDQPQHF. For the CDR3, the DNA is TGTGCCAGCAGCTCTAAAGCCCAGGGGGATCAGCCCCAGCATTTT.